Here is one TCR beta chain with its context. The data were obtained in a study of blood T cell repertoires in COVID-19. Looking at the study overall: COVID-19 samples from acute and convalescent phases originated in the United States, Italy and Spain.

Trimming removed 5 bases from V and 4 bases from J, with 17 bases in between. CDR3 size: 15 residues. The germline gives CDR1 SGHRS, CDR2 YFSETQ. Under the authors' procedure: Nucleated cell counts were estimated from reference gene primer amplification. The assay was immunoSEQ multiplex PCR, and TCRdb's table has in-frame clones only and misses some. V and J calls and clone size are as listed in that table; D and trimming were resolved from the DNA. The table shows about 280,000 clones, with around nine tenths occurring only once. The chain couples TRBV5-1 to TRBJ2-3, with D uncertain. Material: PBMCs or T cells enriched from blood (not recorded which). The sequence came from a woman aged 40-49 years who had recovered from COVID-19. The CDR3 region has the DNA TGCGCCAGCAGAGCTTTTGCGGCAAGCCCAGATACGCAGTATTTT. This codes for CASRAFAASPDTQYF.